The entry below gives a single TCR beta chain sequence along with its context. This specimen belongs to a study of graft-versus-host responses after intestinal transplantation. Across the study: All of the recipients had induction that used anti-thymocyte globulin, then tacrolimus and steroids for approximately 3 years.

Germline V gene sequence: CDR1 SGHVS, CDR2 FQNEAQ. V was clipped by 2 bases and J by 10 bases; unmatched bases: 11. This CDR3 has 16 amino acids. Generated by immunoSEQ multiplex PCR, the TCRdb table keeps only in-frame clones and is missing some. The data hold tens of thousands of clones, with around 94% observed a single time. The sample was PBMCs, taken just over 65 days after intestinal transplant. J is TRBJ2-1 and V is TRBV7-8; 10 nucleotides match TRBD2. The receptor was derived from a human patient who received an intestinal transplant, so some T cells may come from the graft donor. This CDR3 reads CASSLQPSGRGEEQFF. CDR3 coding DNA: TGTGCCAGCAGCTTACAGCCTAGCGGGAGAGGGGAAGAGCAGTTCTTC.